The present entry profiles one T cell receptor beta chain with its context. As processed by the authors: Amplified reference gene primers provided the basis for estimating nucleated cell counts. Sequencing used immunoSEQ multiplex PCR; TCRdb keeps in-frame clones, though not all of them. From that table come the V and J calls and clone size; the DNA was used to work out D and trimming. The sample lists roughly 130,000 clones, more than 75% occurring once. This sample was taken from a study of blood T cell repertoires in COVID-19. Background on the study: Italy, Spain and the United States were the sources of the convalescent and acute COVID-19 samples. PBMCs, B-cell-depleted T cells, or T cells provided the cDNA or gDNA that made up the material.

The CDR3 is 15 residues long. V was pared by 3 bases and J by 4 bases, with 15 bases between. Per germline, CDR1 MNHEY and CDR2 SMNVEV (reference sequence). Specimen: peripheral blood. This clonotype was obtained from a woman between 55 and 75 years old with acute or convalescent COVID-19. The chain is built from TRBV27 and TRBJ1-2; D is uncertain. The CDR3 nucleotides are TGTGCCAGCAGTTTCGTCGGCCAGGAAACCTATGGCTACACCTTC. This codes for CASSFVGQETYGYTF.